These 4 T cell receptor beta chains were all obtained from the same sample, sequenced in a study of vaccination and CD4 T cells after COVID-19. Stated treatment: approximately 9-day PBMC culture with coronavirus spike peptide pools or control peptides (ViraFEST assay). Sequencing of cultured CD4+ T cell DNA used the Oncomine TCR Beta short-read assay. In TCRdb, the PCR reads were re-called with MiXCR into one record per CDR3 protein. Of around 19,000 distinct CDR3 sequences listed, roughly 40% are singletons. Antigens of these TCRs are unknown. Sequencing was carried out using CD4+ T cells from blood, cultured in vitro. The receptor set was obtained from a human donor who had recovered from COVID-19.

This clonotype was counted once. The chain is built from TRBV30 and TRBJ2-3, with 7 nucleotides matching TRBD2. V lost 3 bases, J lost 2 bases, and 5 bases stayed unmatched. The CDR3 sequence is 14 residues long. Per the germline V gene, CDR1 is GTSNPN and CDR2 is SVGIG (reference sequence). DNA for the CDR3: TGTGCCTGGAGGGGGCTAGCGGCCACAGATACGCAGTATTTT. This codes for CAWRGLAATDTQYF.

This clonotype was detected only a few times. V and J are TRBV4-2 and TRBJ2-2, with TRBD2 matching 9 bases. J lost 7 bases, V lost 0 bases, and 6 bases had no gene match. CDR3 length: 16 residues. Germline-derived CDR1 and CDR2 are LGHNA and YNFKEQ. The CDR3 is CASSQDRASGNGELFF. CDR3 in DNA: TGTGCCAGCAGCCAAGATAGGGCTAGCGGGAACGGGGAGCTGTTTTTT.

This clonotype was recorded a few times. The genes are TRBV4-3 and TRBJ1-2, with D unclear. The CDR3 has 16 amino acids. Trimming removed 1 base from V and 4 bases from J, with 16 bases in between. Germline loops: CDR1 LGHNA, CDR2 YSLEER. The CDR3 bases are TGCGCCAGCAGCCAAGTTATGGGAAGGGAGAGCTATGGCTACACCTTC. Encoded protein: CASSQVMGRESYGYTF.

V usage is TRBV12-3 or TRBV12-4 and J usage is TRBJ1-5, with D uncertain. Trimming pared 8 bases from V and 0 bases from J, leaving 11 bases between. This CDR3 spans 14 amino acids. CDR3 amino acids: CASGKKNSNQPQHF. CDR3 nucleotides: TGTGCCAGCGGTAAGAAAAATAGCAATCAGCCCCAGCATTTT.